The 15 T cell receptor beta chains below were found in one sample sequenced in a study of shared clonotypes between healthy human individuals. Only in-frame clones appear in the TCRdb table, and some are missing; sequencing was by immunoSEQ multiplex PCR. The sample has over 2 million clones; under 95% are singletons. Sequenced: naive CD4+ T cells from PBMCs. Subset noted: CD45RA+ positively selected. Receptors were obtained from a man younger than 30 in good health. Some clones in this sample may be carry-over from other donors' samples.

This clone has just one count. The V call is TRBV7-9, the J call TRBJ2-7, with D hard to call. V was shortened by 1 base and J by 2 bases, with 9 bases between the two germline ends. Germline-derived CDR1 and CDR2 are SEHNR and FQNEAQ (reference sequence). This CDR3 has 14 residues. The CDR3 is CASSLGADTYEQYF. As DNA, the CDR3 is TGTGCCAGCAGCTTAGGGGCAGACACCTACGAGCAGTACTTC.

The rearrangement links TRBV27 to TRBJ2-2, with no clear D. CDR3 length: 15 amino acids. Trimming shortened V by 7 bases and J by 2 bases, and 14 bases separated the two germline ends. Germline V CDR1 and CDR2: MNHEY, SMNVEV (reference sequence). DNA for the CDR3: TGTGCCAGCATGATCCGAGGCCTAAACACCGGGGAGCTGTTTTTT. Its protein is CASMIRGLNTGELFF.

This clone was recorded only once. The CDR3 loop reads CASSPWTSGRFRSVNEQFF. The DNA of the CDR3 is TGTGCCAGCTCACCTTGGACTAGCGGGAGATTTCGCTCGGTTAATGAGCAGTTCTTC. The chain joins TRBV18 to TRBJ2-1; 13 bases are shared with TRBD2. The CDR3 is made up of 19 amino acids. V lost 3 bases to trimming and J lost 7 bases; unmatched junction nucleotides: 15. Germline V CDR1 and CDR2: KGHSH, LQKENI.

This rearrangement joins TRBV10-3 to TRBJ1-2; TRBD1 aligns across 8 bases. The junction had 9 bases not matched to a gene; V was cut back by 8 bases and J by 7 bases. Germline loops: CDR1 ENHRY, CDR2 SYGVKD. This CDR3 contains 13 residues. Here the CDR3 reads CAIGSQGAVGYTF. CDR3 DNA: TGTGCCATCGGCTCTCAGGGGGCCGTTGGCTACACCTTC.

The chain combines TRBV6-1 with TRBJ1-4; 7 bases are shared with TRBD1. CDR1 MNHNS and CDR2 SASEGT come from the germline V gene. CDR3 size: 13 residues. Unmatched junction bases numbered 4, after V lost 5 bases and J lost 7 bases. The CDR3 loop reads CASSRNRGEKLFF. CDR3 DNA sequence: TGTGCCAGCAGTCGTAACAGGGGTGAAAAACTGTTTTTT.

This rearrangement joins TRBV5-1 to TRBJ2-7; 8 positions agree with TRBD1. Per the germline V gene, CDR1 is SGHRS and CDR2 is YFSETQ. Losses at the gene ends were 4 bases for V and 3 bases for J; bases not matched to a gene: 6. The CDR3 is 14 amino acids. Here the CDR3 reads CASSTRDRNYEQYF. The CDR3 DNA is TGCGCCAGCAGCACCCGGGACAGGAACTACGAGCAGTACTTC.

This clone was observed once. V gene TRBV5-1 combines with J gene TRBJ2-1; TRBD2 might be the D (6 bases). Germline V gives CDR1 SGHRS, CDR2 YFSETQ. The CDR3 is made up of 16 amino acids. V was trimmed by 4 bases and J by 7 bases, leaving 21 bases between them. Written as DNA, the CDR3 is TGCGCCAGCAGCACAGACTACTCCCGGGGGTTAAATGAGCAGTTCTTC. Translated: CASSTDYSRGLNEQFF.

The genes are TRBV11-2 and TRBJ2-7; D unclear. The CDR3 has 16 residues. Deletions cut 5 bases from V and 0 bases from J, with 17 bases between. The germline gives CDR1 SGHAT, CDR2 FQNNGV. For the CDR3, the DNA is TGTGCCAGCAGCCTCCTCGGTATAGGACGCTCCTACGAGCAGTACTTC. Protein sequence: CASSLLGIGRSYEQYF.

This clone was seen a handful of times. V usage is TRBV19 and J usage is TRBJ1-4; 9 bases match TRBD1. CDR1 and CDR2 from the germline V gene are LNHDA and SQIVND (reference sequence). CDR3 length: 15 amino acids. V was pared by 6 bases and J by 8 bases, with 10 bases of the junction left unmatched. CDR3 amino acids: CASRRPGQGLEKLFF. The DNA for the CDR3 is TGTGCCAGTAGAAGACCGGGACAGGGTCTAGAAAAACTGTTTTTT.

V and J are TRBV7-5 and TRBJ1-5; the table's D call TRBD1 went unverified against the DNA. TRBV7-5 is shown as a pseudogene. CDR3 length: 18 residues. This chain's CDR3 is CVRSLVGRGQTGNQPQHF. DNA of the CDR3: TGTGTCAGAAGCTTAGTAGGCAGGGGGCAAACCGGCAATCAGCCCCAGCATTTT.

V is TRBV5-1 and J is TRBJ2-1; 7 nucleotides agree with TRBD2. Germline assignment: CDR1 SGHRS and CDR2 YFSETQ. V gave up 0 bases and J gave up 5 bases; unmatched junction bases: 8. The CDR3 contains 16 residues. CDR3 protein: CASSLVAGAGDNEQFF. DNA for the CDR3: TGCGCCAGCAGCTTGGTTGCGGGAGCGGGCGACAATGAGCAGTTCTTC.

This sequence joins TRBV2 and TRBJ2-2; D possibly corresponds to TRBD1 (6 bases). The length of the CDR3 is 15 residues. Trimming removed 7 bases from V and 0 bases from J, with 12 bases in between. Germline lookup yields CDR1 SNHLY and CDR2 FYNNEI. The CDR3 loop is CASTRDNANTGELFF. The DNA of the CDR3 is TGTGCCAGCACACGGGACAACGCGAACACCGGGGAGCTGTTTTTT.

V and J are TRBV18 and TRBJ2-6, with TRBD1 as a possible D gene (5 bases). Germline V CDR1 and CDR2: KGHSH, LQKENI. V was clipped by 2 bases and J by 0 bases, with 17 bases between them. This CDR3 region has 19 residues. The CDR3 spells CASSPVRQRLPSGANVLTF. CDR3 nucleotide sequence: TGTGCCAGCTCACCAGTACGACAGCGACTCCCCTCTGGGGCCAACGTCCTGACTTTC.

The table lists this clone with a few counts. V and J are TRBV5-1 and TRBJ1-2; D is possibly TRBD1 (5 bases). The germline gives CDR1 SGHRS, CDR2 YFSETQ. V was trimmed by 2 bases and J by 6 bases, leaving 11 bases between them. The CDR3 totals 13 residues. For the CDR3, the DNA is TGCGCCAGCAGCTTTTCCAGGGAGGATGGCTACACCTTC. Its translation: CASSFSREDGYTF.

This clone has a handful of counts. The rearrangement uses TRBV5-1 and TRBJ1-1; D not resolved. With 4 bases removed from V and 5 bases from J, the gap between germline ends came to 15 bases. The CDR3 has 14 amino acids. The germline V gene encodes CDR1 SGHRS and CDR2 YFSETQ. The CDR3 spells CASSRGRAGTEAFF. The CDR3 coding sequence is TGCGCCAGCAGCCGCGGTCGGGCGGGAACTGAAGCTTTCTTT.